This T cell receptor (beta chain) was retrieved from a study of T cell repertoires in cytomegalovirus infection. The CDR3 covers 15 residues. Germline CDR1 and CDR2: MNHEY and SVGAGI. V shed 2 bases and J shed 3 bases, with 11 bases lying between them. In the case of this clonotype: Antigen specificity is unknown.

Via MiXCR, TCRdb re-called the reads, giving one row per CDR3 protein. This sample carries around 500,000 distinct CDR3 sequences, under 45% of them seen once, and the ten largest clones take approximately 40%. The rearrangement uses TRBV6-5 and TRBJ2-1, with D possibly TRBD2 on 5 matching bases. Sequencing was performed on cultured PBMCs, taken from culture after CMV antigen stimulation. This TCR came from a human donor in good health (CMV status not recorded). Some clones in this sample may be carry-over from other donors' samples. This CDR3 is CASSYGGYRYNEQFF. The CDR3 bases are TGTGCCAGCAGTTACGGCGGGTATCGCTACAATGAGCAGTTCTTC.